This note documents a single T cell receptor (beta chain) sequence. Alongside a J-beta primer mix, a sample-barcoded 5' primer served in a second PCR lasting roughly 6 to 11 cycles. TCRdb reprocessed the 5' RACE reads with MiXCR, giving one entry per CDR3 protein. The sample carries almost 550,000 distinct CDR3 sequences, less than 25% recorded once. This record belongs to a study of blood T cells in healthy people across ages. CDR3 length: 15 residues. Trimming removed 0 bases from V and 4 bases from J, with 12 bases in between. CDR1 and CDR2 (germline): MGHRA, YSYEKL. Separately, the same data were catalogued under a study of T cells of mothers and their children.

The receptor's source is a boy younger than 18 in good health. The chain has TRBV4-1 and TRBJ1-2; unclear D gene. Sequences were obtained from blood. The DNA of the CDR3 is TGCGCCAGCAGCCAAGATAGGCAGTCATCCTATGGCTACACCTTC. Translation: CASSQDRQSSYGYTF.